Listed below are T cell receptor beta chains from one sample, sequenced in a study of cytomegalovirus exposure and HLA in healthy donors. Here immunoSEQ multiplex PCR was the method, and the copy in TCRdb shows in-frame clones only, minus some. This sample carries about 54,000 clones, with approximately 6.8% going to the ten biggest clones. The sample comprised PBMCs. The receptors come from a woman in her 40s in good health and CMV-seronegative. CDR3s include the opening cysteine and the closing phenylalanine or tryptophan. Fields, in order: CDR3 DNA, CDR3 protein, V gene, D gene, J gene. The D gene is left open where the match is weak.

CDR3nt: TGCAGCGTCCGGGGACTAGCGGGGGGGTTAGTCGATACGCAGTATTTT
CDR3aa: CSVRGLAGGLVDTQYF
v_gene: TRBV29-1
d_gene: TRBD2
j_gene: TRBJ2-3

CDR3nt: TGTGCCAGCAGACTAGCGGGGGGGAACACCGGGGAGCTGTTTTTT
CDR3aa: CASRLAGGNTGELFF
v_gene: TRBV6-1
d_gene: TRBD2
j_gene: TRBJ2-2

CDR3nt: TGCGCCAGCAGCCCCGGGGGGGTTAACTATGGCTACACCTTC
CDR3aa: CASSPGGVNYGYTF
v_gene: TRBV5-1
d_gene: -
j_gene: TRBJ1-2

CDR3nt: TGTGCCAGCAGTGATTCAGGGAAAGTCAATGAAAAACTGTTTTTT
CDR3aa: CASSDSGKVNEKLFF
v_gene: TRBV25-1
d_gene: -
j_gene: TRBJ1-4

CDR3nt: TGTGCCAGCAGCAACGGGGGGGAAGCCTACGAGCAGTACTTC
CDR3aa: CASSNGGEAYEQYF
v_gene: TRBV7-9
d_gene: TRBD2
j_gene: TRBJ2-7

CDR3nt: TGTGCCAGCAGCTTAGATCGGTTTGCGGGCCATTATGGCTACACCTTC
CDR3aa: CASSLDRFAGHYGYTF
v_gene: TRBV11-2
d_gene: -
j_gene: TRBJ1-2

CDR3nt: TGTGCCAGCAGCTTAGCTTTCGCGGTCACAGATACGCAGTATTTT
CDR3aa: CASSLAFAVTDTQYF
v_gene: TRBV7-9
d_gene: -
j_gene: TRBJ2-3

CDR3nt: TGCGCCAGCAGCTCGAGCGGGGGGGAGGAGACCCAGTACTTC
CDR3aa: CASSSSGGEETQYF
v_gene: TRBV5-1
d_gene: TRBD2
j_gene: TRBJ2-5

CDR3nt: TGTGCCAGCAGCCCACCCCTAACAGGGGAGGCAGATACGCAGTATTTT
CDR3aa: CASSPPLTGEADTQYF
v_gene: TRBV28
d_gene: -
j_gene: TRBJ2-3

CDR3nt: TGTGCCTGGGACAGGGATCAAAACACTGAAGCTTTCTTT
CDR3aa: CAWDRDQNTEAFF
v_gene: TRBV30
d_gene: TRBD1
j_gene: TRBJ1-1

CDR3nt: TGCGCCAGCAGCCAAGGGACTAGAGGCCTCTACGAGCAGTACTTC
CDR3aa: CASSQGTRGLYEQYF
v_gene: TRBV4-3
d_gene: TRBD2
j_gene: TRBJ2-7

CDR3nt: TGTGCCATCAGTGCGGGAGGGGGAGAAAAACTGTTTTTT
CDR3aa: CAISAGGGEKLFF
v_gene: TRBV10-3
d_gene: -
j_gene: TRBJ1-4

CDR3nt: TGTGCCAGCAGCGTTGACAGCTCCTATAATTCACCCCTCCACTTT
CDR3aa: CASSVDSSYNSPLHF
v_gene: TRBV9
d_gene: -
j_gene: TRBJ1-6

CDR3nt: TGCAGCGTTGGGGAGGACAGGCTACCGTACCTGGGGAACTACGAGCAGTACTTC
CDR3aa: CSVGEDRLPYLGNYEQYF
v_gene: TRBV29-1
d_gene: -
j_gene: TRBJ2-7

CDR3nt: TGTGCCAGCTCACCTTCGCAGGGGGCTTCACCCCTCCACTTT
CDR3aa: CASSPSQGASPLHF
v_gene: TRBV18
d_gene: TRBD1
j_gene: TRBJ1-6

CDR3nt: TGTGCCAGTAGTATAATGGGGGGATCTAACTATGGCTACACCTTC
CDR3aa: CASSIMGGSNYGYTF
v_gene: TRBV19
d_gene: -
j_gene: TRBJ1-2

CDR3nt: TGTGCCAGCAGCCGGAGTGGGACTGAAGCTTTCTTT
CDR3aa: CASSRSGTEAFF
v_gene: TRBV6-5
d_gene: -
j_gene: TRBJ1-1

CDR3nt: TGCGCCAGCAGCTTGGAATTCATGAACACTGAAGCTTTCTTT
CDR3aa: CASSLEFMNTEAFF
v_gene: TRBV5-1
d_gene: -
j_gene: TRBJ1-1

CDR3nt: TGTGCCAGTAGTATGGTCGGACAGCCCAGGGGCGGGGAGCTGTTTTTT
CDR3aa: CASSMVGQPRGGELFF
v_gene: TRBV19
d_gene: -
j_gene: TRBJ2-2

CDR3nt: TGTGCCAGCGCGAGTCTCCAAACAGCCACAGATACGCAGTATTTT
CDR3aa: CASASLQTATDTQYF
v_gene: TRBV6-5
d_gene: -
j_gene: TRBJ2-3

CDR3nt: TGTGCCAGCAGTAGTACAGGGGACTTTCTACCCGAGCAGTACTTC
CDR3aa: CASSSTGDFLPEQYF
v_gene: TRBV5-4
d_gene: -
j_gene: TRBJ2-7

CDR3nt: TGCGCCAGCAGCCAAGATCCCTCCAGCTCCTACGAGCAGTACTTC
CDR3aa: CASSQDPSSSYEQYF
v_gene: TRBV4-1
d_gene: -
j_gene: TRBJ2-7

CDR3nt: TGCGCCAGCAGCTTAACTAATGCAGGGGCCAACGTCCTGACTTTC
CDR3aa: CASSLTNAGANVLTF
v_gene: TRBV5-1
d_gene: -
j_gene: TRBJ2-6

CDR3nt: TGTGCCAGCAGCTATGAGCAGGGGGCCTACAATGAGCAGTTCTTC
CDR3aa: CASSYEQGAYNEQFF
v_gene: TRBV7-3
d_gene: TRBD1
j_gene: TRBJ2-1

CDR3nt: TGTGCCAGCAGCGTAGGCAGCGAGTCAGATACGCAGTATTTT
CDR3aa: CASSVGSESDTQYF
v_gene: TRBV9
d_gene: -
j_gene: TRBJ2-3

CDR3nt: TGTGCCAGTAGTCAGCGTAATTCACCCCTCCACTTT
CDR3aa: CASSQRNSPLHF
v_gene: TRBV19
d_gene: -
j_gene: TRBJ1-6

CDR3nt: TGTGCCAGCAGCTACACAGGGGGAGGCACTGAAGCTTTCTTT
CDR3aa: CASSYTGGGTEAFF
v_gene: TRBV7-9
d_gene: TRBD1
j_gene: TRBJ1-1

CDR3nt: TGTGCCTGGAGTGTATTTCGGACTAGCGGGCTGGGAGAGACCCAGTACTTC
CDR3aa: CAWSVFRTSGLGETQYF
v_gene: TRBV30
d_gene: TRBD2
j_gene: TRBJ2-5

CDR3nt: TGTGCCAGCAGGGTAGCGGGAGGGAGTTGGGAGCAGTACTTC
CDR3aa: CASRVAGGSWEQYF
v_gene: TRBV28
d_gene: TRBD2
j_gene: TRBJ2-7

CDR3nt: TGTGCCAGCAGTGCTCAGGGGAATGAAAAACTGTTTTTT
CDR3aa: CASSAQGNEKLFF
v_gene: TRBV6-1
d_gene: -
j_gene: TRBJ1-4

CDR3nt: TGTGCCAGCAGCAAACGGGGTAGGGAGAACACTGAAGCTTTCTTT
CDR3aa: CASSKRGRENTEAFF
v_gene: TRBV28
d_gene: -
j_gene: TRBJ1-1

CDR3nt: TGTGCCAGCAGCGGAGAGCAGGCGGGGCCGTCCGCCTACGAGCAGTACTTC
CDR3aa: CASSGEQAGPSAYEQYF
v_gene: TRBV9
d_gene: -
j_gene: TRBJ2-7

CDR3nt: TGTGCCAGCAAGAAACGACGGAGTTGGGGCTACACCTTC
CDR3aa: CASKKRRSWGYTF
v_gene: TRBV5-8
d_gene: -
j_gene: TRBJ1-2

CDR3nt: TGTGCCAGCAGTGGGACTAGCGGGAGGATTCTGGACTACAATGAGCAGTTCTTC
CDR3aa: CASSGTSGRILDYNEQFF
v_gene: TRBV6-1
d_gene: TRBD2
j_gene: TRBJ2-1

CDR3nt: TGTGCCAGCAGTGGAGGGTGGATGGGAAACCAAGAGACCCAGTACTTC
CDR3aa: CASSGGWMGNQETQYF
v_gene: TRBV28
d_gene: -
j_gene: TRBJ2-5

CDR3nt: TGTGCCACCAGCAGGGGGCACGGTGAAAAACTGTTTTTT
CDR3aa: CATSRGHGEKLFF
v_gene: TRBV15
d_gene: -
j_gene: TRBJ1-4

CDR3nt: TGTGCCAGCAACAGGGACCCCCATAACTATGGCTACACCTTC
CDR3aa: CASNRDPHNYGYTF
v_gene: TRBV6-5
d_gene: -
j_gene: TRBJ1-2

CDR3nt: TGTGCCAGCTCTCTAGCGGGAGCCTACAATGAGCAGTTCTTC
CDR3aa: CASSLAGAYNEQFF
v_gene: TRBV27
d_gene: TRBD2
j_gene: TRBJ2-1

CDR3nt: TGCGCCAGCAGCCGCAATCCCACAGGGGCAGATACGCAGTATTTT
CDR3aa: CASSRNPTGADTQYF
v_gene: TRBV4-3
d_gene: TRBD1
j_gene: TRBJ2-3

CDR3nt: TGTGCCAGCAGCTTCGAACAGGTTCCGGGTTATGGCTACACCTTC
CDR3aa: CASSFEQVPGYGYTF
v_gene: TRBV7-9
d_gene: -
j_gene: TRBJ1-2

CDR3nt: TGTGCCAGCAGCCAGGACAGGTTCTCCTACGAGCAGTACTTC
CDR3aa: CASSQDRFSYEQYF
v_gene: TRBV5-4
d_gene: TRBD1
j_gene: TRBJ2-7

CDR3nt: TGCGCCAGCAGCCAAGGTTTCAGCGGGTCGACAGATACGCAGTATTTT
CDR3aa: CASSQGFSGSTDTQYF
v_gene: TRBV4-1
d_gene: -
j_gene: TRBJ2-3

CDR3nt: TGTGCCAGCAGCTTGGACGGACCGGGAGGTGCGCCCCAGCATTTT
CDR3aa: CASSLDGPGGAPQHF
v_gene: TRBV5-5
d_gene: -
j_gene: TRBJ1-5

CDR3nt: TGCGCCAGCAGCCAAGATCGGGATGAGACCCAGTACTTC
CDR3aa: CASSQDRDETQYF
v_gene: TRBV4-3
d_gene: -
j_gene: TRBJ2-5

CDR3nt: TGTGCCAGCAGCTTTCTAGCCCCTAGCACAGATACGCAGTATTTT
CDR3aa: CASSFLAPSTDTQYF
v_gene: TRBV5-6
d_gene: -
j_gene: TRBJ2-3

CDR3nt: TGTGCCAGCGGACCCGGGACCCCGACAGGCGAGACCCAGTACTTC
CDR3aa: CASGPGTPTGETQYF
v_gene: TRBV6-5
d_gene: -
j_gene: TRBJ2-5

CDR3nt: TGTGCCAGCAGCTTTTGGGGAACTAGCTCGAACACCGGGGAGCTGTTTTTT
CDR3aa: CASSFWGTSSNTGELFF
v_gene: TRBV5-6
d_gene: -
j_gene: TRBJ2-2

CDR3nt: TGTGCCAGCAGACTCCGACAGGGGGATGAAAAACTGTTTTTT
CDR3aa: CASRLRQGDEKLFF
v_gene: TRBV6-6
d_gene: TRBD1
j_gene: TRBJ1-4